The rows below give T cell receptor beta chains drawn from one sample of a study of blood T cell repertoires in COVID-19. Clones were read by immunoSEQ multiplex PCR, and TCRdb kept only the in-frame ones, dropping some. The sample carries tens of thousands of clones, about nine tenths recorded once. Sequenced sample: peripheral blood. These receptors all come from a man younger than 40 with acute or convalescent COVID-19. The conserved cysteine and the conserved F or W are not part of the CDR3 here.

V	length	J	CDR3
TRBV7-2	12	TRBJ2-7	ASSSRTGTYEQY
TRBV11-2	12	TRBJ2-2	ASSQGRTPAELF
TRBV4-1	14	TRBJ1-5	ASSQRIGQGHQPQH
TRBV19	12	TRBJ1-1	ASSGQTGNTEAF
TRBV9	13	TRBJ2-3	ASSWSAGSADTQY
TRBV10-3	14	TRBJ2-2	AISESTGQNTGELF
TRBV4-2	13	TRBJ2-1	ASSAGGGRPHEQF
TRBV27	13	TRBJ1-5	ASSLQGELNQPQH
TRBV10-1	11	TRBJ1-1	ASSLEMNTEAF
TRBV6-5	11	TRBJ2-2	ASSYLISGELF